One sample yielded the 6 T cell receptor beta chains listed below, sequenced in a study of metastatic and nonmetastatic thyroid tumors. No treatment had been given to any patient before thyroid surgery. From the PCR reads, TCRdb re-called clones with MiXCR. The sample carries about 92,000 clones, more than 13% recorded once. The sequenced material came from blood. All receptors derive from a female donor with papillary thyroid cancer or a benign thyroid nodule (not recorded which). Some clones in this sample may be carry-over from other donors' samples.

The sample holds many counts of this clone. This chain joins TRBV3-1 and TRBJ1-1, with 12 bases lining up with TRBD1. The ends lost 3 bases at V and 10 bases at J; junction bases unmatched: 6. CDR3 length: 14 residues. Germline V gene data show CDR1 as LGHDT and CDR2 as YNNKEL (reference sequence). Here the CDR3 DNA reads TGTGCCAGCAGCCAGGGGGACAGGGGGCGCCGAGCTTTCTTT. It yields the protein CASSQGDRGRRAFF.

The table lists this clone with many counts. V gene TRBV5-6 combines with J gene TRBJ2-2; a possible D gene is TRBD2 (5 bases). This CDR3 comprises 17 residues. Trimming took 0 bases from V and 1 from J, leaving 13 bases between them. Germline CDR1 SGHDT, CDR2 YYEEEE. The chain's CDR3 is CASSLGSGRRNTGELFF. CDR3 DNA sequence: TGTGCCAGCAGCTTGGGGAGTGGGAGAAGGAACACCGGGGAGCTGTTTTTT.

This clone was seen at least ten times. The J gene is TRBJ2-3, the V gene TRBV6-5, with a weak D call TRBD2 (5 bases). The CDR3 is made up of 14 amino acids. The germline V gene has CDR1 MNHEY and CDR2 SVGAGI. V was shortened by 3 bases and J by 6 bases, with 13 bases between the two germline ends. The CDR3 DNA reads TGTGCCAGCAGTTATCGGGGTCCCTTGGATACGCAGTATTTT. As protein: CASSYRGPLDTQYF.

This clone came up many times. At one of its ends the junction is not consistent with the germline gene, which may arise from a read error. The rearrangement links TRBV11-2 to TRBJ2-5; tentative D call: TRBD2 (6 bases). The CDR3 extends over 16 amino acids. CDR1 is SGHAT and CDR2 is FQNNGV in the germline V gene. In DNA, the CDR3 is TGTGCCAGCAGCTTGGAGGGCAGGGCCGTACAAGGGACCCAGTACTTC. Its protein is CASSLEGRAVQGTQYF.

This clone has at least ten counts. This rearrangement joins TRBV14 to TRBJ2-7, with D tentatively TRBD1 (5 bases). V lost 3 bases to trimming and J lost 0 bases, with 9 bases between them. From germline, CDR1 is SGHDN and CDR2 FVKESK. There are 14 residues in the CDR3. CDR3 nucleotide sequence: TGTGCCAGCAGCCAGCGACAGAGCTCCTACGAGCAGTACTTC. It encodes CASSQRQSSYEQYF.

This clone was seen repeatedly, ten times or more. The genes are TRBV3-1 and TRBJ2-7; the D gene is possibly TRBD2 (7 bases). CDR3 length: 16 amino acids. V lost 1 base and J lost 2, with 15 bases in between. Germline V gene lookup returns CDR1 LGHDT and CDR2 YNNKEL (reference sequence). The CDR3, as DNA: TGTGCCAGCAGCCAAGTCCCCGAGGGGGGGGCCTACGAGCAGTACTTC. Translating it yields CASSQVPEGGAYEQYF.